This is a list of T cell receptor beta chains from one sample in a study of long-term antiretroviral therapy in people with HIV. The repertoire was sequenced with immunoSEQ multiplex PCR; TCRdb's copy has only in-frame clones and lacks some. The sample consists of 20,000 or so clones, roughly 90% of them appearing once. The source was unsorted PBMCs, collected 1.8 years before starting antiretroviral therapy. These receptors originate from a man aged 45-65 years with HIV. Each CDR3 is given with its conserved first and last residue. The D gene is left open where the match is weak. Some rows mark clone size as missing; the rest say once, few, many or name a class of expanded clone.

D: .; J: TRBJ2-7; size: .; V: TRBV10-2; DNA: TGCGCCAGCAGTGTTCGGGGGAACTCCTACGAGCAGTACTTC; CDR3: CASSVRGNSYEQYF
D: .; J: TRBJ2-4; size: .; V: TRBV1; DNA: TGCACCAGCAGCCTTTCCCTAGGCACAGGGGGCCTTCGTCAGTACTTC; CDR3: CTSSLSLGTGGLRQYF
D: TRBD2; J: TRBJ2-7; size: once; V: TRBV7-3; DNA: TGTGCCAGCAGTCACAGCGGGAGTGTCCCCTACGAGCAGTACTTC; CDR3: CASSHSGSVPYEQYF
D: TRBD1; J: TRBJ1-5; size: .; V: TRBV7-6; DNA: TGTGCCAGCAGCTTAGCCCCCAGGGGGGCGGCTCAGCCCCAGCATTTT; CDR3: CASSLAPRGAAQPQHF
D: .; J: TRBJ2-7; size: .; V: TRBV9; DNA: TGTGCCAGCAGCGTAGGGGCAGGGTTCGAGCAGTACTTC; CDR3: CASSVGAGFEQYF
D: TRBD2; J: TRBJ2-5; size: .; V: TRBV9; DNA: TGTGCCAGCAGCGTGAGCGGGGGGGCCGTAGAGACCCAGTACTTC; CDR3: CASSVSGGAVETQYF
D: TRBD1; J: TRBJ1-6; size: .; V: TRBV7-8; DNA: TGTGCCAGCAGCCCCGGGACAGGGGAGACACCCCTCCACTTT; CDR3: CASSPGTGETPLHF
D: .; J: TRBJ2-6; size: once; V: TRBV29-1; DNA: TGCAGCGTGGGGGTGGAAAGCTCTGGGGCCAACGTCCTGACTTTC; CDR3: CSVGVESSGANVLTF
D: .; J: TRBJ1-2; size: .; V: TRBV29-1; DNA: TGCAGCGTTGAAGTTACAGGGTTGAATGGCTACACCTTC; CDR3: CSVEVTGLNGYTF
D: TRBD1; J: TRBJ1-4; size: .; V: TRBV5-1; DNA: TGCGCCAGCAGCGGGACAGGGTCCGGTGAAAAACTGTTTTTT; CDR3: CASSGTGSGEKLFF
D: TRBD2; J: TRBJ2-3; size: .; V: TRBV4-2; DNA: TGTGCCAGCAGCCGCCTACTAGCGGGGGGTACCTCTAGCACAGATACGCAGTATTTT; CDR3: CASSRLLAGGTSSTDTQYF
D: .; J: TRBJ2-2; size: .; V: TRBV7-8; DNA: TGTGCCAGCAGCCCCACCGGGGAGCTGTTTTTT; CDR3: CASSPTGELFF
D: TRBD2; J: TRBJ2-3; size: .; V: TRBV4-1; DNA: TGCGCCAGCAGCCAAGCCTCTCCCACTAGCGGTCGAACAGATACGCAGTATTTT; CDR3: CASSQASPTSGRTDTQYF
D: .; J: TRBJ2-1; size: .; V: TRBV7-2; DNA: TGTGCCAGCAGCCCTTTACGCGGGGACTCTCCCCAGAATGAGCAGTTCTTC; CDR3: CASSPLRGDSPQNEQFF